This TCR beta chain emerged from a study of cytomegalovirus exposure and HLA in healthy donors. This CDR3 spans 13 amino acids. Germline V gene data show CDR1 as ENHRY and CDR2 as SYGVKD. Trimming removed 6 bases at V and 4 bases at J, with 12 bases between. Amplification used 60 Vbeta primers and 13 Jbeta primers. Data came from immunoSEQ multiplex PCR; TCRdb stores just in-frame clones and leaves some out. The table lists 150,000 to 200,000 clones, around 85% of them singletons. The receptor's source is a man between 40 and 49 years old in good health and CMV-seronegative. This chain links TRBV10-3 with TRBJ1-1, with D hard to call. The sample taken for sequencing was PBMCs. This CDR3 is CAISDGEGTEAFF. As DNA, the CDR3 is TGTGCCATCAGCGATGGGGAGGGCACTGAAGCTTTCTTT.